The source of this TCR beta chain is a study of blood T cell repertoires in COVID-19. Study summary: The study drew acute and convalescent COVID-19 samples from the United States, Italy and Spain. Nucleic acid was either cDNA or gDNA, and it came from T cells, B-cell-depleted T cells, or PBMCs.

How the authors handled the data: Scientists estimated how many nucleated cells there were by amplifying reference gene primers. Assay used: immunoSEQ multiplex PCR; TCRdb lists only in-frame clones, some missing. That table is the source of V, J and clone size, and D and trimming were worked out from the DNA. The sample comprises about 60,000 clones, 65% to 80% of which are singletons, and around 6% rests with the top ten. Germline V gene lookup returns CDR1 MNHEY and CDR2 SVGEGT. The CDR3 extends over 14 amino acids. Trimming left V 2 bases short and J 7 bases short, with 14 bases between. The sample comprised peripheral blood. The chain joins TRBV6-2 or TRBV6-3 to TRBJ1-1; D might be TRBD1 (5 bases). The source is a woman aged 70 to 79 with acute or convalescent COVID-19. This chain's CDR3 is CASSYGGGLYEAFF. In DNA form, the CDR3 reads TGTGCCAGCAGTTACGGGGGGGGTCTATATGAAGCTTTCTTT.